Listed below are T cell receptor beta chains from one sample, sequenced in a study of blood T cell repertoires in COVID-19. Assay: immunoSEQ multiplex PCR; the TCRdb copy retains only in-frame clones and omits some. The sample contains a few hundred thousand clones, 80% to 90% of which appear only once. Sequencing was done on a sample of peripheral blood. These receptor sequences come from a woman between 25 and 40 years old with COVID-19, enrolled during active disease. Each CDR3 is given with its conserved first and last residue. The D gene is left open where the match is weak. Part of the rows lack a size; the others show once, few, many or a class for expanded clones.

D gene: NA
V gene: TRBV6-1
J gene: TRBJ1-3
clone size: NA
CDR3 DNA: TGTGCCAGCAGTGAAGGCAGCTCTGGAAACACCATATATTTT
CDR3 protein: CASSEGSSGNTIYF

D gene: NA
V gene: TRBV6-1
J gene: TRBJ2-7
clone size: NA
CDR3 DNA: TGTGCCAGCAGTGAAGGACTGCGCTCCTACGAGCAGTACTTC
CDR3 protein: CASSEGLRSYEQYF

D gene: NA
V gene: TRBV28
J gene: TRBJ2-3
clone size: once
CDR3 DNA: TGTGCCAGCAGTTTGTGGATAGCGGTTAGCACAGATACGCAGTATTTT
CDR3 protein: CASSLWIAVSTDTQYF

D gene: NA
V gene: TRBV4-2
J gene: TRBJ2-7
clone size: NA
CDR3 DNA: TGTGCCAGCAGCCAGGCCCCAGGGGTGAACGAGCAGTACTTC
CDR3 protein: CASSQAPGVNEQYF

D gene: TRBD1
V gene: TRBV5-1
J gene: TRBJ1-6
clone size: NA
CDR3 DNA: TGCGCCAGCAGCTTGGGGGACAGGGGGGGATCACCCCTCCACTTT
CDR3 protein: CASSLGDRGGSPLHF

D gene: TRBD2
V gene: TRBV28
J gene: TRBJ2-7
clone size: NA
CDR3 DNA: TGTGCCAGCAGACAAAGCGGGGACTACGAGCAGTACTTC
CDR3 protein: CASRQSGDYEQYF

D gene: NA
V gene: TRBV6-2/TRBV6-3
J gene: TRBJ2-2
clone size: few
CDR3 DNA: TGTGCCAGCAGTTACAGAGTCCCTTTGACCGGGGAGCTGTTTTTT
CDR3 protein: CASSYRVPLTGELFF

D gene: TRBD1
V gene: TRBV7-2
J gene: TRBJ1-2
clone size: NA
CDR3 DNA: TGTGCCAGCAGCTTAGCGGGACCGGGACAGGGGAACTATGGCTACACCTTC
CDR3 protein: CASSLAGPGQGNYGYTF

D gene: NA
V gene: TRBV13
J gene: TRBJ2-1
clone size: NA
CDR3 DNA: TGTGCCAGCAGCTTGCGGGCAAATGAGCAGTTCTTC
CDR3 protein: CASSLRANEQFF

D gene: TRBD2
V gene: TRBV7-2
J gene: TRBJ2-7
clone size: NA
CDR3 DNA: TGTGCCAGCAGCAGACTAGCTCCGGGGGAGCAGTACTTC
CDR3 protein: CASSRLAPGEQYF

D gene: TRBD1
V gene: TRBV11-2
J gene: TRBJ2-3
clone size: NA
CDR3 DNA: TGTGCCAGCAGCTTCCGGGACAGGGGCACAGATACGCAGTATTTT
CDR3 protein: CASSFRDRGTDTQYF

D gene: TRBD1
V gene: TRBV7-2
J gene: TRBJ1-1
clone size: NA
CDR3 DNA: TGTGCCAGCAGCTTAGGCTTACAGGGGTGGAACACTGAAGCTTTCTTT
CDR3 protein: CASSLGLQGWNTEAFF

D gene: TRBD1
V gene: TRBV11-1
J gene: TRBJ2-7
clone size: NA
CDR3 DNA: TGTGCCAGCAGCCACGGATTCCGGGACAGGGGGCTCAAGCAGTACTTC
CDR3 protein: CASSHGFRDRGLKQYF

D gene: NA
V gene: TRBV27
J gene: TRBJ2-1
clone size: NA
CDR3 DNA: TGTGCCAGCAGTTTCTCAGAGAGCGGAAAATGGCATGAGCAGTTCTTC
CDR3 protein: CASSFSESGKWHEQFF

D gene: TRBD2
V gene: TRBV4-2
J gene: TRBJ2-1
clone size: NA
CDR3 DNA: TGTGCCAGCAGCCCGGGAGGGACGTCGCGCAATGAGCAGTTCTTC
CDR3 protein: CASSPGGTSRNEQFF

D gene: TRBD2
V gene: TRBV7-2
J gene: TRBJ2-3
clone size: NA
CDR3 DNA: TGTGCCAGCAGCCTCCTGACTAGCGGGGGCACAGATACGCAGTATTTT
CDR3 protein: CASSLLTSGGTDTQYF

D gene: NA
V gene: TRBV2
J gene: TRBJ2-5
clone size: NA
CDR3 DNA: TGTGCCAGCAGTGAAGCGCAGGAACAAGAGACCCAGTACTTC
CDR3 protein: CASSEAQEQETQYF

D gene: NA
V gene: TRBV29-1
J gene: TRBJ2-6
clone size: NA
CDR3 DNA: TGCAGCGTTGAAGAGGAGACGGCTCCGGCTGGGGCCAACGTCCTGACTTTC
CDR3 protein: CSVEEETAPAGANVLTF

D gene: TRBD1
V gene: TRBV4-2
J gene: TRBJ1-6
clone size: NA
CDR3 DNA: TGTGCCAGCAGCCAAGAAACAGGGGGCAATAATTCACCCCTCCACTTT
CDR3 protein: CASSQETGGNNSPLHF

D gene: TRBD2
V gene: TRBV5-4
J gene: TRBJ2-1
clone size: NA
CDR3 DNA: TGTGCCAGCAGCTTTGCGGGAGGGCGGCATGAGCAGTTCTTC
CDR3 protein: CASSFAGGRHEQFF

D gene: NA
V gene: TRBV5-5
J gene: TRBJ2-3
clone size: NA
CDR3 DNA: TGTGCCAGCAGCTTGGGTTTTGGGCTCGCCAAACCCACAGATACGCAGTATTTT
CDR3 protein: CASSLGFGLAKPTDTQYF

D gene: NA
V gene: TRBV7-9
J gene: TRBJ1-2
clone size: NA
CDR3 DNA: TGTGCCAGCAGGGGGCCGGGCCGCAACTATGGCTACACCTTC
CDR3 protein: CASRGPGRNYGYTF

D gene: TRBD2
V gene: TRBV19
J gene: TRBJ2-7
clone size: NA
CDR3 DNA: TGTGCCAGTAGTAGTCAAGCGGGACACGAGCAGTACTTC
CDR3 protein: CASSSQAGHEQYF

D gene: TRBD1
V gene: TRBV5-4
J gene: TRBJ1-6
clone size: few
CDR3 DNA: TGTGCCAGCAGCCCAGGACAGGGAGGTAATTCACCCCTCCACTTT
CDR3 protein: CASSPGQGGNSPLHF

D gene: NA
V gene: TRBV6-5
J gene: TRBJ1-1
clone size: NA
CDR3 DNA: TGTGCCAGCAGGCTGCACAGGCTTCCCGACACTGAAGCTTTCTTT
CDR3 protein: CASRLHRLPDTEAFF

D gene: NA
V gene: TRBV9
J gene: TRBJ1-1
clone size: NA
CDR3 DNA: TGTGCCAGCAGCGTAGTAGGGGGGGACACTGAAGCTTTCTTT
CDR3 protein: CASSVVGGDTEAFF

D gene: NA
V gene: TRBV21-1
J gene: TRBJ2-5
clone size: few
CDR3 DNA: TGTGCCAGCAGCAAAGAACTCCTCCAGGGGGCAGAGACCCAGTACTTC
CDR3 protein: CASSKELLQGAETQYF

D gene: NA
V gene: TRBV4-3
J gene: TRBJ2-1
clone size: medium-sized
CDR3 DNA: TGCGCCAGCAGCCAGAGTGTGGCTAGCGCAAATGAGCAGTTCTTC
CDR3 protein: CASSQSVASANEQFF

D gene: TRBD2
V gene: TRBV4-1
J gene: TRBJ2-7
clone size: NA
CDR3 DNA: TGCGCCAGCAGCCAAGTGGGTAGGGGACTAGCTGACTACGAGCAGTACTTC
CDR3 protein: CASSQVGRGLADYEQYF

D gene: NA
V gene: TRBV9
J gene: TRBJ2-2
clone size: NA
CDR3 DNA: TGTGCCAGCAGCGTGGACACTTTCACCGGGGAGCTGTTTTTT
CDR3 protein: CASSVDTFTGELFF

D gene: NA
V gene: TRBV30
J gene: TRBJ1-3
clone size: NA
CDR3 DNA: TGTGCCTGGAGTGTACAGGCTGGATCTGGAAACACCATATATTTT
CDR3 protein: CAWSVQAGSGNTIYF

D gene: NA
V gene: TRBV6-5
J gene: TRBJ1-1
clone size: NA
CDR3 DNA: TGTGCCACCTTCACTATCCCCGCCACTGAAGCTTTCTTT
CDR3 protein: CATFTIPATEAFF

D gene: NA
V gene: TRBV28
J gene: TRBJ1-1
clone size: NA
CDR3 DNA: TGTGCCAGCAGCGTCCAGGGAGGTGCGAGAGCTTTCTTT
CDR3 protein: CASSVQGGARAFF

D gene: NA
V gene: TRBV28
J gene: TRBJ2-5
clone size: NA
CDR3 DNA: TGTGCCAGCAGTTTTTGGGGCAGGGTGGGGCAAGAGACCCAGTACTTC
CDR3 protein: CASSFWGRVGQETQYF

D gene: TRBD1
V gene: TRBV14
J gene: TRBJ2-7
clone size: NA
CDR3 DNA: TGTGCCAGCAGCCAGTACGGGACAGGTTTGTACGAGCAGTACTTC
CDR3 protein: CASSQYGTGLYEQYF

D gene: NA
V gene: TRBV5-1
J gene: TRBJ2-2
clone size: NA
CDR3 DNA: TGCGCCAGCATCCAAAGCGGAGCGAACACCGGGGAGCTGTTTTTT
CDR3 protein: CASIQSGANTGELFF